In this sample, the clone carrying this T cell receptor beta chain turned up many times. Between the trimmed V and J ends, which lost 1 base and 2 bases, there was a span of 15 bases. The CDR3 runs to 18 residues. The V gene's germline CDR1 is LGHNA and CDR2 YNFKEQ. The data belong to a study of spatial heterogeneity in lung cancer. As for the study in general: Sequencing covered available follow-up PBMC samples collected a median of about two years after resection. Raw-read counts averaged over ten per unique TCR and UMI combination.

TCRdb independently ran MiXCR on the 5' RACE reads; one entry per CDR3 protein. The table has some 110,000 distinct CDR3 sequences, approximately 12% seen once. As for time point: blood at routine non-recurrence follow-up after resection. Unsorted samples of tumor, nontumor lung or frozen PBMC had their whole RNA sequenced. This clonotype was sampled from a male donor with early-stage non-small cell lung cancer. V is TRBV4-2 and J is TRBJ2-6, with a possible D match to TRBD2 (5 bases). The specimen comprised PBMCs, sampled at follow-up. CDR3 bases: TGTGCCAGCAGCCAAGGGACTTTAGGGAAAACTGGGGCCAACGTCCTGACTTTC. Its translation: CASSQGTLGKTGANVLTF.